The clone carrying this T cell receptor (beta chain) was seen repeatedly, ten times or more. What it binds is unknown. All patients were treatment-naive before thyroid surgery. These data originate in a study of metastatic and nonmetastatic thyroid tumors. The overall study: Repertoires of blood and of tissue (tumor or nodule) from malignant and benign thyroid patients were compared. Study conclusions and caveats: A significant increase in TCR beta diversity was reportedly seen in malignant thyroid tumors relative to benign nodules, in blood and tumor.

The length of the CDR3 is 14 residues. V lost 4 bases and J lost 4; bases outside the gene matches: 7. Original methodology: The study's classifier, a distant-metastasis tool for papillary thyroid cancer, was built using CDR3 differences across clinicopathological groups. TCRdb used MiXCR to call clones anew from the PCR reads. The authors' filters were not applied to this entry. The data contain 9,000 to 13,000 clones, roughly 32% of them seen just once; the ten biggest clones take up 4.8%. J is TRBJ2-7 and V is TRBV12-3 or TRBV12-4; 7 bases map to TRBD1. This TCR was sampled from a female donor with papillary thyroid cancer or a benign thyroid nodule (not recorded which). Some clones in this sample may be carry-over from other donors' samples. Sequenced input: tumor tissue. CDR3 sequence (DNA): TGTGCCAGCAGTTACAGGGGACGGGAATACGAGCAGTACTTC. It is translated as CASSYRGREYEQYF.